The 5 T cell receptor beta chains reported below all come from one sample, sequenced in a study of cytomegalovirus exposure and HLA in healthy donors. PCR involved 60 Vbeta and 13 Jbeta primers. Generated by immunoSEQ multiplex PCR, the TCRdb table keeps only in-frame clones and is missing some. This sample's table has fewer than 100,000 clones. Sequenced material: PBMCs. The receptor set was obtained from a man aged 50 or older in good health and CMV-seronegative.

As concerns this clone: This same CDR3 is encoded by further DNA sequences in the sample. The chain carries TRBV7-9 and TRBJ2-2; a weak D match, TRBD2 (6 bases). Looked up from germline, CDR1 is SEHNR and CDR2 is FQNEAQ (reference sequence). The CDR3 runs to 16 residues. Trimming cost V 5 bases and J 0 bases, with 13 bases left between them. The CDR3 is CASSPVTGANTGELFF. The CDR3 coding sequence is TGTGCCAGCAGCCCGGTGACGGGGGCGAACACCGGGGAGCTGTTTTTT.

CDR3 bases: TGTGCCAGCAGTGGACAGGCGAACACTGAAGCTTTCTTT. This gives the protein CASSGQANTEAFF. The rearrangement links TRBV2 to TRBJ1-1; D perhaps matches TRBD1 (6 bases). Per the germline V gene, CDR1 is SNHLY and CDR2 is FYNNEI. The CDR3 has 13 amino acids. Trimming left V 4 bases short and J 1 base short, with 7 bases between. The full variable domain, in which reference TRBV2 and TRBJ1-1 provide the parts outside the CDR3, is EPEVTQTPSHQVTQMGQEVILRCVPISNHLYFYWYRQILGQKVEFLVSFYNNEISEKSEIFDDQFSVERPDGSNFTLKIRSTKLEDSAMYFCASSGQANTEAFFGQGTRLTVV.

The chain combines TRBV9 with TRBJ2-1, with TRBD2 identical over 10 bases. Unmatched junction bases numbered 9, after V lost 0 bases and J lost 9 bases. There are 16 residues in the CDR3. Germline V CDR1 and CDR2: SGDLS, YYNGEE. The CDR3: CASSVAGTASGGEQFF. The CDR3 DNA reads TGTGCCAGCAGCGTAGCCGGGACTGCTAGCGGGGGTGAGCAGTTCTTC.

The chain is built from TRBV13 and TRBJ2-2, with D possibly TRBD1 on 5 matching bases. V shed 6 bases and J shed 5 bases, with 10 bases lying between them. Germline CDR1 PRHDT, CDR2 FYEKMQ (reference sequence). This CDR3 region has 13 residues. CDR3 DNA sequence: TGTGCCAGCAGATCAGGGTTAACCGGGGAGCTGTTTTTT. Its translation is CASRSGLTGELFF.

The chain links TRBV10-3 to TRBJ2-3; D possibly corresponds to TRBD2 (6 bases). Germline V gene data show CDR1 as ENHRY and CDR2 as SYGVKD. The CDR3 covers 14 residues. Trimming took off 11 bases at V and 1 base at J, with 16 bases between the two ends. The CDR3 DNA follows: TGTGCCGGAAACTTTGGAGGGGGCACAGATACGCAGTATTTT. Encoded protein: CAGNFGGGTDTQYF.